This is a list of T cell receptor beta chains from one sample in a study of blood T cell repertoires in COVID-19. TCRdb's copy holds only in-frame clones and misses some; the assay was immunoSEQ multiplex PCR. Among fewer than 300,000 clones listed, 90% were seen once. Input material: PBMCs or T cells enriched from blood (not recorded which). The receptors come from a woman younger than 45 who had recovered from COVID-19. Both conserved end residues are part of each CDR3. The D gene is left open where the match is weak. Size is stated for part of the rows, as once, few or many counts, or as a class when the clone is expanded.

D: TRBD1; J: TRBJ1-6; size: NA; V: TRBV2; CDR3: CASSDRGLRPLHF; DNA: TGTGCCAGCAGTGACAGGGGGCTGCGACCCCTCCACTTT
D: NA; J: TRBJ1-2; size: NA; V: TRBV11-2; CDR3: CASSPRLLANYGYTF; DNA: TGTGCCAGCAGCCCCCGCCTGTTAGCTAACTATGGCTACACCTTC
D: TRBD2; J: TRBJ2-1; size: NA; V: TRBV6-5; CDR3: CASSSVAGVQYNEQFF; DNA: TGTGCCAGCAGTTCCGTAGCGGGAGTGCAATACAATGAGCAGTTCTTC
D: NA; J: TRBJ2-1; size: NA; V: TRBV29-1; CDR3: CSTHSENEQFF; DNA: TGCAGCACTCATAGCGAAAATGAGCAGTTCTTC
D: NA; J: TRBJ1-5; size: NA; V: TRBV19; CDR3: CASSIAGVRNQPQHF; DNA: TGTGCCAGTAGTATAGCGGGGGTCCGCAATCAGCCCCAGCATTTT
D: TRBD1; J: TRBJ1-4; size: NA; V: TRBV7-2; CDR3: CASSSTGGFGKLFF; DNA: TGTGCCAGCAGCTCGACAGGGGGGTTCGGAAAACTGTTTTTT
D: NA; J: TRBJ2-7; size: NA; V: TRBV28; CDR3: CASSFLDTQEQYF; DNA: TGTGCCAGCAGTTTCCTGGACACGCAGGAGCAGTACTTC
D: NA; J: TRBJ2-5; size: NA; V: TRBV18; CDR3: CASSPAGETQYF; DNA: TGTGCCAGCTCCCCCGCGGGCGAGACCCAGTACTTC
D: TRBD2; J: TRBJ2-2; size: NA; V: TRBV2; CDR3: CASSEALPSGSTGELFF; DNA: TGTGCCAGCAGTGAAGCGCTTCCAAGCGGGAGTACCGGGGAGCTGTTTTTT
D: NA; J: TRBJ1-1; size: NA; V: TRBV7-8; CDR3: CASSSQVLNTEAFF; DNA: TGTGCCAGCAGTTCGCAGGTTTTGAACACTGAAGCTTTCTTT
D: NA; J: TRBJ2-6; size: NA; V: TRBV18; CDR3: CASSPQAGTGHGANVLTF; DNA: TGTGCCAGCTCACCACAGGCGGGAACAGGCCATGGGGCCAACGTCCTGACTTTC
D: TRBD2; J: TRBJ2-1; size: NA; V: TRBV6-6; CDR3: CASLRTSGRAYNEQFF; DNA: TGTGCCAGCCTTCGGACTAGCGGGAGAGCTTACAATGAGCAGTTCTTC
D: TRBD1; J: TRBJ2-7; size: NA; V: TRBV5-1; CDR3: CASSSTGNEQYF; DNA: TGCGCCAGCAGCTCGACAGGGAACGAGCAGTACTTC
D: TRBD2; J: TRBJ2-1; size: NA; V: TRBV3-1/TRBV3-2; CDR3: CASSQNWGGFYNEQFF; DNA: TGTGCCAGCAGCCAAAATTGGGGGGGATTTTACAATGAGCAGTTCTTC
D: TRBD1; J: TRBJ2-7; size: NA; V: TRBV28; CDR3: CASSLPWDRVSEQYF; DNA: TGTGCCAGCAGTCTACCCTGGGACAGGGTAAGCGAGCAGTACTTC
D: TRBD1; J: TRBJ1-1; size: NA; V: TRBV6-2/TRBV6-3; CDR3: CASSYPLGTGDTEAFF; DNA: TGTGCCAGCAGTTACCCTTTAGGGACAGGGGACACTGAAGCTTTCTTT
D: NA; J: TRBJ1-2; size: NA; V: TRBV7-2; CDR3: CASSLGRGEGYGYTF; DNA: TGTGCCAGCAGCTTAGGCCGTGGGGAGGGCTATGGCTACACCTTC
D: TRBD2; J: TRBJ2-5; size: once; V: TRBV27; CDR3: CASSSPTSGQETQYF; DNA: TGTGCCAGCAGTTCACCGACTAGCGGCCAAGAGACCCAGTACTTC
D: TRBD2; J: TRBJ2-1; size: NA; V: TRBV9; CDR3: CASSQSGTSGYNEQFF; DNA: TGTGCCAGCAGCCAATCCGGGACTAGCGGATACAATGAGCAGTTCTTC
D: TRBD2; J: TRBJ2-7; size: NA; V: TRBV5-4; CDR3: CASSTGGNPSYEQYF; DNA: TGTGCCAGCAGCACGGGGGGGAATCCCTCCTACGAGCAGTACTTC
D: TRBD1; J: TRBJ1-3; size: NA; V: TRBV10-3; CDR3: CAISERGTGFGNTIYF; DNA: TGTGCCATCAGTGAACGAGGGACAGGGTTTGGAAACACCATATATTTT
D: NA; J: TRBJ1-5; size: NA; V: TRBV11-2; CDR3: CASSFGGGGNQPQHF; DNA: TGTGCCAGCAGCTTTGGGGGAGGCGGCAATCAGCCCCAGCATTTT
D: NA; J: TRBJ2-2; size: NA; V: TRBV6-2/TRBV6-3; CDR3: CASTPLSTGELFF; DNA: TGTGCCAGCACCCCACTGTCCACCGGGGAGCTGTTTTTT
D: TRBD1; J: TRBJ1-5; size: NA; V: TRBV7-2; CDR3: CASSLPGQTFNQPQHF; DNA: TGTGCCAGCAGCCTCCCGGGACAGACTTTCAATCAGCCCCAGCATTTT
D: NA; J: TRBJ2-7; size: NA; V: TRBV11-3; CDR3: CASSRGSYEQYF; DNA: TGTGCCAGCAGCCGGGGGTCCTACGAGCAGTACTTC
D: NA; J: TRBJ2-2; size: NA; V: TRBV3-1/TRBV3-2; CDR3: CASSQDRGEPGELFF; DNA: TGTGCCAGCAGCCAAGACAGGGGGGAGCCCGGGGAGCTGTTTTTT
D: NA; J: TRBJ1-1; size: once; V: TRBV19; CDR3: CASKNRDLNTEAFF; DNA: TGTGCCAGTAAGAACAGGGACCTGAACACTGAAGCTTTCTTT
D: TRBD2; J: TRBJ2-1; size: NA; V: TRBV4-1; CDR3: CASSQDEAGRYNEQFF; DNA: TGCGCCAGCAGCCAAGATGAGGCCGGGAGGTACAATGAGCAGTTCTTC
D: TRBD1; J: TRBJ2-3; size: NA; V: TRBV27; CDR3: CASSSDRGHTQYF; DNA: TGTGCCAGCAGCTCGGACAGGGGACATACGCAGTATTTT
D: TRBD2; J: TRBJ2-7; size: NA; V: TRBV28; CDR3: CASRATAGTSGPYEQYF; DNA: TGTGCCAGCAGAGCAACGGCCGGGACTAGCGGCCCCTACGAGCAGTACTTC
D: TRBD2; J: TRBJ2-5; size: NA; V: TRBV4-1; CDR3: CASSQGGLAGLTETQYF; DNA: TGCGCCAGCAGCCAAGGGGGACTAGCGGGTTTGACAGAGACCCAGTACTTC
D: TRBD2; J: TRBJ2-7; size: NA; V: TRBV11-2; CDR3: CASSPIIRLAGLYGQYF; DNA: TGTGCCAGCAGCCCCATTATCAGATTAGCGGGGCTTTATGGGCAGTACTTC
D: TRBD1; J: TRBJ2-7; size: NA; V: TRBV4-1; CDR3: CASSQVELTGTGSYEQYF; DNA: TGCGCCAGCAGCCAGGTGGAACTGACCGGGACAGGCTCCTACGAGCAGTACTTC
D: TRBD1; J: TRBJ2-7; size: NA; V: TRBV6-5; CDR3: CASSWDRVGEQYF; DNA: TGTGCCAGCAGTTGGGACAGGGTGGGCGAGCAGTACTTC
D: NA; J: TRBJ2-1; size: NA; V: TRBV24-1; CDR3: CATSVRQGDEQFF; DNA: TGTGCCACCAGTGTTCGGCAGGGCGATGAGCAGTTCTTC
D: TRBD2; J: TRBJ2-1; size: NA; V: TRBV14; CDR3: CASSQAGLRENYNEQFF; DNA: TGTGCCAGCAGCCAAGCTGGGTTGCGGGAGAACTACAATGAGCAGTTCTTC
D: NA; J: TRBJ1-2; size: NA; V: TRBV6-1; CDR3: CASSEGGGAGYGYTF; DNA: TGTGCCAGCAGTGAGGGAGGGGGGGCAGGCTATGGCTACACCTTC
D: NA; J: TRBJ2-7; size: few; V: TRBV27; CDR3: CASSSLQGMEYEQYF; DNA: TGTGCCAGCAGTTCCTTACAGGGTATGGAGTACGAGCAGTACTTC
D: NA; J: TRBJ2-1; size: NA; V: TRBV28; CDR3: CASSGGLYNEQFF; DNA: TGTGCCAGCAGTGGGGGACTTTACAATGAGCAGTTCTTC
D: TRBD2; J: TRBJ2-3; size: NA; V: TRBV2; CDR3: CASRRLAGTDTQYF; DNA: TGTGCCAGCAGAAGACTAGCGGGAACAGATACGCAGTATTTT
D: TRBD1; J: TRBJ1-1; size: NA; V: TRBV19; CDR3: CASRITGGRGTEAFF; DNA: TGTGCCAGTAGGATCACAGGGGGACGGGGCACTGAAGCTTTCTTT
D: NA; J: TRBJ1-6; size: NA; V: TRBV30; CDR3: CAWRIRDRINSPLHF; DNA: TGTGCCTGGAGAATCCGCGACAGGATCAATTCACCCCTCCACTTT
D: TRBD1; J: TRBJ2-3; size: few; V: TRBV10-3; CDR3: CAISNQGGQGSDTQYF; DNA: TGTGCCATCAGTAACCAAGGGGGACAGGGGTCAGATACGCAGTATTTT
D: NA; J: TRBJ2-1; size: NA; V: TRBV11-1; CDR3: CASSQAGGFSYNEQFF; DNA: TGTGCCAGCAGCCAAGCGGGCGGGTTTTCCTACAATGAGCAGTTCTTC
D: TRBD1; J: TRBJ2-7; size: NA; V: TRBV18; CDR3: CASSTGVPYEQYF; DNA: TGTGCCAGCTCAACAGGGGTGCCCTACGAGCAGTACTTC
D: TRBD1; J: TRBJ1-2; size: NA; V: TRBV5-1; CDR3: CASSLDRGLGYGYTF; DNA: TGCGCCAGCAGCTTGGACAGGGGGCTTGGGTATGGCTACACCTTC
D: NA; J: TRBJ1-2; size: once; V: TRBV28; CDR3: CASSSRARGYTF; DNA: TGTGCCAGCAGTTCCAGGGCTCGTGGCTACACCTTC
D: NA; J: TRBJ2-1; size: NA; V: TRBV20-1; CDR3: CSANGGNEQFF; DNA: TGCAGTGCTAACGGGGGCAATGAGCAGTTCTTC